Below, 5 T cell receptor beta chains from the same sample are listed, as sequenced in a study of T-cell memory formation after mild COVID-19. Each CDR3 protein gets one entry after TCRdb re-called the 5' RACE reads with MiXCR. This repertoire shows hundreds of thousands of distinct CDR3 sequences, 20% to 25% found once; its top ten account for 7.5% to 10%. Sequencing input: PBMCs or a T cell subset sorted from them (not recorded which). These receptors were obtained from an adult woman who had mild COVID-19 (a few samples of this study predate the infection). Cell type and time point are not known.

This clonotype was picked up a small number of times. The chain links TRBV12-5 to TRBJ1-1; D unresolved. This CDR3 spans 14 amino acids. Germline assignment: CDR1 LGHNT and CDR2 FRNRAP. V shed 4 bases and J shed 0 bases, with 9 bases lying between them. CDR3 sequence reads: CASGSTSMNTEAFF. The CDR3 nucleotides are TGTGCTAGTGGTTCCACAAGCATGAACACTGAAGCTTTCTTT.

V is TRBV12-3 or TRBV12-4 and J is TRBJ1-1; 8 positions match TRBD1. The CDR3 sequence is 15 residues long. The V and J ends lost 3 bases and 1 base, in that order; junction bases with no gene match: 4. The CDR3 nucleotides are TGTGCCAGCAGTTTGTCAGGGGGCCAGAACACTGAAGCTTTCTTT. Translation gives CASSLSGGQNTEAFF.

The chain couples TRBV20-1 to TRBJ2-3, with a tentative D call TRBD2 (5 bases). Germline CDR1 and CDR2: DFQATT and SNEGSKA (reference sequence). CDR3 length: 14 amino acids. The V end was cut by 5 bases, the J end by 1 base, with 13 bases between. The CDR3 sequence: CSALRGGGTDTQYF. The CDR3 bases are TGCAGTGCTCTCCGGGGTGGCGGCACAGATACGCAGTATTTT.

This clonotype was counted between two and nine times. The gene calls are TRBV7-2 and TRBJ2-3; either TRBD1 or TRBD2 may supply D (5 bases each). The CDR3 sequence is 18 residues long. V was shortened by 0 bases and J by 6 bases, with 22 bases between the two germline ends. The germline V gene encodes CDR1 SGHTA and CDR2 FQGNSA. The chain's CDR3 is CASSLAFHSPTGADTQYF. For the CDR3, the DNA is TGTGCCAGCAGCTTAGCGTTTCACAGCCCTACCGGGGCGGATACGCAGTATTTT.

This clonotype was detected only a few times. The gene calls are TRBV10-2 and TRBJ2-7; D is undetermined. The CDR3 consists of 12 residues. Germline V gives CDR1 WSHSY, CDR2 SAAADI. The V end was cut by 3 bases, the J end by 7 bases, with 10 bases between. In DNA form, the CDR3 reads TGCGCCAGCAGTGATAGAGCCGGGGAGCAGTACTTC. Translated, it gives CASSDRAGEQYF.